The entry that follows covers one T cell receptor (beta chain) sequence. The antigen is not known. The sample comes from a study of T cell responses to AZD1222 COVID-19 vaccine. Overall study findings and caveats: Clonal diversity was possibly underestimated, and the donors were mostly white British, with more females.

Second-dose timings of about 4 or about 12 weeks were pooled. Repertoires were generated with immunoSEQ multiplex PCR, while TCRdb's copy carries only in-frame clones and drops some. Of over 75,000 clones in the sample, roughly nine tenths were seen once. This CDR3 is 14 amino acids long. CDR1 is LGHNA and CDR2 is YSLEER in the germline V gene. The V gene end was trimmed by 4 bases and the J gene end by 7 bases; junction bases not matched to a gene: 6. The rearrangement joins TRBV4-3 to TRBJ2-2; 7 bases fit TRBD2. Source: peripheral blood, taken 28 days after the second AZD1222 dose. The sequence was collected from an adult who received the AZD1222 COVID-19 vaccine. The CDR3 reads CASSPGLSRGELFF. CDR3 coding DNA: TGCGCCAGCAGCCCGGGACTATCGCGCGGGGAGCTGTTTTTT.